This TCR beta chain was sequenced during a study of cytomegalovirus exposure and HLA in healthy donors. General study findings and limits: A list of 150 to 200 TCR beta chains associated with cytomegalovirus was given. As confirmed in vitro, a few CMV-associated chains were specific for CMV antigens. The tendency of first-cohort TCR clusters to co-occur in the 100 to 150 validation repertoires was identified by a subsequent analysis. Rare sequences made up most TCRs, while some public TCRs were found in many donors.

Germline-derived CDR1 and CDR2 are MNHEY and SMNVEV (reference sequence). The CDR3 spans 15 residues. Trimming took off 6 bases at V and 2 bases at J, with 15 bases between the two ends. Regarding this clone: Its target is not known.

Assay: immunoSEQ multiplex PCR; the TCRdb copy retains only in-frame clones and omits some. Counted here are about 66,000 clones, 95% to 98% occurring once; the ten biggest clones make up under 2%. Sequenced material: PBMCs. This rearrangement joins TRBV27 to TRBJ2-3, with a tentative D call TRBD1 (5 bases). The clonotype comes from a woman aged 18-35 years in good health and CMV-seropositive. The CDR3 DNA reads TGTGCCAGCAGATATTCTCAGGGAATCACAGATACGCAGTATTTT. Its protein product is CASRYSQGITDTQYF.